The source of this T cell receptor beta chain is a study of cytomegalovirus exposure and HLA in healthy donors. About this clone: The antigen is undetermined.

Trimming removed 7 bases from V and 8 bases from J; junction bases left unmatched: 13. The CDR3 runs to 14 residues. Looked up from germline, CDR1 is SNHLY and CDR2 is FYNNEI. Here immunoSEQ multiplex PCR was the method, and the copy in TCRdb shows in-frame clones only, minus some. The sample has more than 110,000 clones; about 86% are singletons. Study-wide results and limits: The tendency of first-cohort TCR clusters to co-occur in the roughly 120 validation repertoires was the finding of a later analysis. In vitro work confirmed that a few CMV-associated chains recognize CMV antigens. Reports credit the classifier with highly specific, highly sensitive diagnosis of cytomegalovirus status.

The source material was PBMCs. The TCR was taken from a young man in good health and CMV-seronegative. The J gene is TRBJ1-2, the V gene TRBV2, with 7 bases matching TRBD1. The CDR3 bases are TGTGCCAGCATAAGGAAGGACAGGCTGGGGGGCTACACCTTC. Its protein is CASIRKDRLGGYTF. Filled out from reference TRBV2 and TRBJ1-2, the complete variable domain reads EPEVTQTPSHQVTQMGQEVILRCVPISNHLYFYWYRQILGQKVEFLVSFYNNEISEKSEIFDDQFSVERPDGSNFTLKIRSTKLEDSAMYFCASIRKDRLGGYTFGSGTRLTVV.